Below are 10 T cell receptor beta chains sequenced from a single sample in a study of blood T cell repertoires in COVID-19. Assay used: immunoSEQ multiplex PCR; TCRdb lists only in-frame clones, some missing. The sample includes about 150,000 clones, roughly 84% of them seen just once. The sequenced sample consisted of peripheral blood. These receptors were obtained from a young man with active or convalescent COVID-19.

V usage is TRBV5-4 and J usage is TRBJ2-1; 10 bases line up with TRBD2. V was clipped by 0 bases and J by 4 bases; unmatched bases: 4. This CDR3 is 16 amino acids long. Germline CDR1 and CDR2: SGHNT and YYREEE (reference sequence). CDR3 amino acids: CASSLDLAGAYNEQFF. CDR3 DNA sequence: TGTGCCAGCAGCTTGGATCTAGCGGGGGCATACAATGAGCAGTTCTTC. Complete variable domain (other parts from reference TRBV5-4 and TRBJ2-1): ETGVTQSPTHLIKTRGQQVTLRCSSQSGHNTVSWYQQALGQGPQFIFQYYREEENGRGNFPPRFSGLQFPNYSSELNVNALELDDSALYLCASSLDLAGAYNEQFFGPGTRLTVL.

The rearrangement uses TRBV3-1 (or the pseudogene TRBV3-2) and TRBJ2-7; TRBD1 agrees at 8 bases. The length of the CDR3 is 14 residues. Germline CDR1 is LGHDT and CDR2 is YNNKEL (reference sequence). V lost 3 bases to trimming and J lost 6 bases; unmatched junction nucleotides: 7. The CDR3 DNA reads as TGTGCCAGCAGCCACGGGACAGGTATCGGCGAGCAGTACTTC. It is translated as CASSHGTGIGEQYF.

This chain links TRBV10-3 with TRBJ2-1, with TRBD2 matching 10 bases. The CDR3 sequence is 16 residues long. Germline V lookup: CDR1 ENHRY, CDR2 SYGVKD. With V trimmed by 7 bases and J by 10 bases, 16 bases remained unmatched. The DNA for the CDR3 is TGTGCCATCACCACAGGGACTAGCGTTTCAGCCAAGGAGCAGTTCTTC. It specifies CAITTGTSVSAKEQFF.

This clone has just a few counts. The J gene is TRBJ2-1, the V gene TRBV7-9; 7 bases are a match to TRBD1. This CDR3 is 13 amino acids long. CDR1 and CDR2 from the germline V gene are SEHNR and FQNEAQ (reference sequence). After removal of 5 bases from V and 6 bases from J, the junction contained 4 bases not matched to a gene. The CDR3: CASSRDRANEQFF. The CDR3 bases are TGTGCCAGCAGCCGAGACAGGGCCAATGAGCAGTTCTTC.

The CDR3 DNA sequence: TGTGCCAGCAAATCGACAGGGCCGAGAACAGATACGCAGTATTTT. Protein product: CASKSTGPRTDTQYF. This sequence joins TRBV6-1 and TRBJ2-3; 7 bases are shared with TRBD1. The CDR3 is 15 residues long. V was pared by 7 bases and J by 3 bases, with 10 bases of the junction left unmatched. Germline V gene lookup returns CDR1 MNHNS and CDR2 SASEGT.

The CDR3 reads CASSLDRGLRTGELFF. The CDR3 coding sequence is TGTGCCAGCAGCTTAGATCGGGGACTACGGACCGGGGAGCTGTTTTTT. This chain connects TRBV11-2 to TRBJ2-2; 7 nucleotides match TRBD2. The CDR3 has 16 residues. J gave up 5 bases and V 0 bases, and 6 bases lay outside the gene matches. Germline V gene sequence: CDR1 SGHAT, CDR2 FQNNGV.

The rearrangement joins TRBV5-1 to TRBJ2-1; the match to TRBD2 covers 16 bases. Per germline, CDR1 SGHRS and CDR2 YFSETQ. J gave up 4 bases and V 6 bases, and 10 bases lay outside the gene matches. The CDR3 consists of 18 residues. DNA of the CDR3: TGCGCCAGCACTTCCGGGACTAGCGGGAGGGCAGCGTACAATGAGCAGTTCTTC. This encodes CASTSGTSGRAAYNEQFF.

The rearrangement links TRBV2 to TRBJ1-1; D gene unclear. This CDR3 spans 10 amino acids. The germline CDR1 and CDR2 sequences are SNHLY and FYNNEI. Trimming removed 1 base at V and 10 bases at J, with 4 bases between. CDR3 DNA: TGTGCCAGCAGTGAAGTTCGAGCTTTCTTT. Translating gives CASSEVRAFF.

This sequence joins TRBV11-2 and TRBJ2-7; D call uncertain. V lost 1 base and J lost 2, with 12 bases in between. Germline CDR1 is SGHAT and CDR2 is FQNNGV. There are 15 residues in the CDR3. The CDR3 sequence: CASSLGNTLTYEQYF. In DNA, the CDR3 is TGTGCCAGCAGCTTAGGTAACACCCTCACCTACGAGCAGTACTTC.

The chain uses TRBV20-1 and TRBJ2-7, with TRBD2 identical over 11 bases. Trimming at V came to 3 bases and at J to 3 bases, leaving 4 bases not matched to a gene. The CDR3 runs 14 residues. Germline CDR1 and CDR2: DFQATT and SNEGSKA (reference sequence). Here the CDR3 DNA reads TGCAGTGCTAGTCCCGGGACTAGCGGCTACGAGCAGTACTTC. Encoded protein: CSASPGTSGYEQYF.